Following are 10 T cell receptor beta chains from one sample sequenced in a study of T cell changes during pregnancy in multiple sclerosis. Generated by immunoSEQ multiplex PCR, the TCRdb table keeps only in-frame clones and is missing some. The sample carries 100,000 or so clones, roughly 91% recorded once. Here the sequenced sample was peripheral blood, taken in the first trimester of pregnancy. Receptor source: a female donor with multiple sclerosis, enrolled in a pregnancy study.

The chain carries TRBV5-1 and TRBJ1-5; 9 nucleotides line up with TRBD1. The CDR3 loop spans 14 amino acids. With 0 bases clipped from V and 5 bases from J, the junction kept 0 bases outside the gene matches. Germline V gene sequence: CDR1 SGHRS, CDR2 YFSETQ. This CDR3 reads CASSLGQGDQPQHF. The CDR3, as DNA: TGCGCCAGCAGCTTGGGACAGGGGGATCAGCCCCAGCATTTT.

The chain is built from TRBV7-9 and TRBJ2-2; 10 bases fit TRBD1. Germline-derived CDR1 and CDR2 are SEHNR and FQNEAQ (reference sequence). This CDR3 is 17 amino acids long. Germline trimming cut 3 bases from V and 4 bases from J; bases unmatched to any gene: 8. CDR3 DNA: TGTGCCAGCAGCTTGGAGGGGACAGGGGTCGGCACCGGGGAGCTGTTTTTT. Translated: CASSLEGTGVGTGELFF.

V usage is TRBV29-1 and J usage is TRBJ1-2, with D hard to call. Trimming left V 4 bases short and J 5 bases short, with 14 bases between. The CDR3 runs 13 residues. Germline CDR1 SQVTM, CDR2 ANQGSEA. The CDR3 here is CSVVQAGGYGYTF. As DNA, the CDR3 is TGCAGCGTTGTGCAAGCAGGTGGATATGGCTACACCTTC.

V and J are TRBV6-4 and TRBJ2-3; 10 bases line up with TRBD1. Germline assignment: CDR1 MRHNA and CDR2 SNTAGT. The CDR3 runs 16 residues. Trimming took 5 bases from V and 1 from J; bases not matched to a gene: 6. CDR3 amino acids: CASSLRTGGGTDTQYF. The DNA for the CDR3 is TGTGCCAGCAGTCTACGGACAGGGGGAGGCACAGATACGCAGTATTTT.

The chain combines TRBV30 with TRBJ2-4; D gene ambiguous. CDR3 size: 12 residues. The germline V and J ends were trimmed by 6 bases and 9 bases, with 15 bases remaining between them. Per germline, CDR1 GTSNPN and CDR2 SVGIG (reference sequence). This chain's CDR3 is CACKSGISIQYF. CDR3 DNA sequence: TGTGCCTGTAAGTCGGGTATCAGCATTCAGTACTTC.

The rearrangement uses TRBV14 and TRBJ2-1; 7 positions match TRBD2. Per germline, CDR1 SGHDN and CDR2 FVKESK. The CDR3 length is 14 residues. V shed 4 bases, J shed 9 bases, and the junction held 9 bases outside the gene matches. Here the CDR3 reads CASSLREGRVEQFF. Here the CDR3 DNA reads TGTGCCAGCAGCCTTAGGGAGGGCAGGGTTGAGCAGTTCTTC.

The genes are TRBV6-1 and TRBJ2-7; no clear D gene. This CDR3 spans 13 amino acids. Trimming took off 6 bases at V and 4 bases at J, with 13 bases between the two ends. Germline V lookup: CDR1 MNHNS, CDR2 SASEGT. The CDR3 reads CASSARPVYEQYF. CDR3 nucleotides: TGTGCCAGCAGCGCGCGGCCAGTTTACGAGCAGTACTTC.

This clone is a singleton in its sample. This sequence joins TRBV11-2 and TRBJ1-4, with no clear D. The CDR3 spans 16 residues. Germline lookup yields CDR1 SGHAT and CDR2 FQNNGV. Deletions cut 5 bases from V and 6 bases from J, with 19 bases between. The CDR3 sequence: CASSPREGSLYEKLFF. For the CDR3, the DNA is TGTGCCAGCAGCCCCCGGGAGGGTTCATTGTATGAAAAACTGTTTTTT.

The chain couples TRBV5-1 to TRBJ1-1; 9 bases agree with TRBD1. Per the germline V gene, CDR1 is SGHRS and CDR2 is YFSETQ. The CDR3 extends over 15 amino acids. V trimming: 4 bases; J trimming: 6 bases; junction bases outside the gene matches: 10. The CDR3 DNA reads as TGCGCCAGCAGCGACTGGACAGGGGCGCGCTCTGAAGCTTTCTTT. Protein sequence: CASSDWTGARSEAFF.

The chain couples TRBV15 to TRBJ1-2, with 9 bases that match TRBD1. J lost 4 bases, V lost 6 bases, and 3 bases had no gene match. The CDR3 has 13 residues. The germline CDR1 and CDR2 sequences are LNHNV and YYDKDF (reference sequence). The DNA of the CDR3 is TGTGCCACCAGGGGACAGGGCACCTATGGCTACACCTTC. Translating gives CATRGQGTYGYTF.